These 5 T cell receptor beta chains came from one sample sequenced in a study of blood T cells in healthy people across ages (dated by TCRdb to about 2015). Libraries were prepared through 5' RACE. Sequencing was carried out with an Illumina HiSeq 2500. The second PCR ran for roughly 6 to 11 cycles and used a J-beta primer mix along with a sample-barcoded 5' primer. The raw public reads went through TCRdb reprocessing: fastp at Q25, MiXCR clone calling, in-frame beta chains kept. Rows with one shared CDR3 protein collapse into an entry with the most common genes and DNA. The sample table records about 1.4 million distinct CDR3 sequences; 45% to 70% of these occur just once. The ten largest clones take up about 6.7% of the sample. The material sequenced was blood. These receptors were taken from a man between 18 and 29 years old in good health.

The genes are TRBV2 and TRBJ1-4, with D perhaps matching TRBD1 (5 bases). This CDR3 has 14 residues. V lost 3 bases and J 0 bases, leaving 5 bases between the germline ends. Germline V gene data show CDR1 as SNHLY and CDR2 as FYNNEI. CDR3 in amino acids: CASSDRATNEKLFF. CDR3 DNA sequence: TGTGCCAGCAGTGACAGGGCAACTAATGAAAAACTGTTTTTT.

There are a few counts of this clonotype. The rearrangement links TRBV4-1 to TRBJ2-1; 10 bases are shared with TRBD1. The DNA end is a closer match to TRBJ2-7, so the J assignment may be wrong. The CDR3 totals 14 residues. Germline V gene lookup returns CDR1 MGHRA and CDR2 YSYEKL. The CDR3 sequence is CASSPRQGASEQYF. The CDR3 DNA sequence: TGCGCCAGCAGCCCTAGACAGGGGGCAAGTGAGCAGTACTTC.

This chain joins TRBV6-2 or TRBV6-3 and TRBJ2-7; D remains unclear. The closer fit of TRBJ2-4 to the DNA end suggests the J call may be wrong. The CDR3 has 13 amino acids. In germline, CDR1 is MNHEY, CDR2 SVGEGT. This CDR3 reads CASSYSPSNIQYF. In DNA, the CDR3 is TGTGCCAGCAGTTACTCCCCATCGAACATTCAGTACTTC.

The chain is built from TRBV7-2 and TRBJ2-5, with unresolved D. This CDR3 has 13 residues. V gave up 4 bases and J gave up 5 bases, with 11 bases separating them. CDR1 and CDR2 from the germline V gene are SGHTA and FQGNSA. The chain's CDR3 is CASSSTPRETQYF. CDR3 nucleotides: TGTGCCAGCAGCTCGACTCCTCGGGAGACCCAGTACTTC.

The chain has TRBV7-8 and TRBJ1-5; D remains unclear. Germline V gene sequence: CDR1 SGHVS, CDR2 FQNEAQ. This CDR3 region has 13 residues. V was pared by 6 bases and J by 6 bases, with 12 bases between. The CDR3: CASRYSVAQPQHF. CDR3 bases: TGTGCCAGCAGGTATAGCGTAGCTCAGCCCCAGCATTTT.